This entry describes one TCR beta chain. Its antigen is unidentified. This sample stems from a study of cytomegalovirus exposure and HLA in healthy donors. V lost 1 base to trimming and J lost 2 bases, with 9 bases between them. The germline V gene has CDR1 SEHNR and CDR2 FQNEAQ (reference sequence). The CDR3 length is 14 residues. PCR employed 60 Vbeta and 13 Jbeta primers. Only in-frame clones appear in the TCRdb table, and some are missing; sequencing was by immunoSEQ multiplex PCR. The repertoire consists of approximately 160,000 clones, with 65% to 70% occurring once and the leading ten covering around 4.3%. Study findings and constraints: Later, an analysis showed that TCR beta chains associated with HLA were more clonally expanded than others that were equally common. V- and J-gene trimming of TCR beta was linked (in a later analysis) to a missense DCLRE1C variant. HLA alleles were associated with roughly 15,000 TCR beta sequences in a later analysis at 0.05 false discovery rate. Later analysis suggested most CMV-associated TCR beta chains were HLA-restricted.

The source material was PBMCs. The chain uses TRBV7-9 and TRBJ2-7, with D possibly TRBD1 on 5 matching bases. The receptor's source is a woman aged 18-29 years in good health and CMV-seropositive. In DNA, the CDR3 is TGTGCCAGCAGCTTAGGGGGCGGAACCTACGAGCAGTACTTC. It is translated as CASSLGGGTYEQYF.